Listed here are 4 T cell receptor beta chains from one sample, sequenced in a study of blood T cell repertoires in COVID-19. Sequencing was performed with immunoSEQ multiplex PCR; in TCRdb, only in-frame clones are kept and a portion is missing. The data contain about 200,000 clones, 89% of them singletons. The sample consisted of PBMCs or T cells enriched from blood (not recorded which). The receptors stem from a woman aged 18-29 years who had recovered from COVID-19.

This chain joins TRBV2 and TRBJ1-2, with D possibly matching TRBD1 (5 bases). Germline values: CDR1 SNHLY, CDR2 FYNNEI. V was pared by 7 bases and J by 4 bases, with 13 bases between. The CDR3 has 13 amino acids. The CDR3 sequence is CASNEGSSYGYTF. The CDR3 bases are TGTGCCAGCAATGAGGGGAGTAGCTATGGCTACACCTTC.

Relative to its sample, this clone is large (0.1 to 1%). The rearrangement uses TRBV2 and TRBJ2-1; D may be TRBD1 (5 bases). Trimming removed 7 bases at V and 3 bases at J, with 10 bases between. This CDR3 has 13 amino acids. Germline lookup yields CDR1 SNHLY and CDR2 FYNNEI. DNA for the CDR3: TGTGCCAGCAAAGGCAGGGACTACAATGAGCAGTTCTTC. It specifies CASKGRDYNEQFF. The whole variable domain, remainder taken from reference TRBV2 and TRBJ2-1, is EPEVTQTPSHQVTQMGQEVILRCVPISNHLYFYWYRQILGQKVEFLVSFYNNEISEKSEIFDDQFSVERPDGSNFTLKIRSTKLEDSAMYFCASKGRDYNEQFFGPGTRLTVL.

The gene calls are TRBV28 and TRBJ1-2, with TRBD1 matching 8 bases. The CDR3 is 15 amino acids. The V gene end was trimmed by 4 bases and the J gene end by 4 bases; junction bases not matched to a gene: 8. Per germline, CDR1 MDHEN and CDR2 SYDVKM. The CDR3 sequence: CASSSGSTGAYGYTF. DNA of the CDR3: TGTGCCAGCAGTTCCGGCTCGACAGGGGCCTATGGCTACACCTTC.

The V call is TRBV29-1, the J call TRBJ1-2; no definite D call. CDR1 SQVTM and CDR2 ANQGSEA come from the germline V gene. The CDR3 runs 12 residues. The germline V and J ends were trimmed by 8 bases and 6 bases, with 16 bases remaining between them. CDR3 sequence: CSPPWRLNGYTF. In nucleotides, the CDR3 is TGCAGCCCGCCGTGGAGGTTGAATGGCTACACCTTC.